This entry is about one T cell receptor (beta chain). Its cognate antigen is unknown. V was clipped by 6 bases and J by 2 bases, with 10 bases between them. Looked up from germline, CDR1 is MNHEY and CDR2 is SMNVEV (reference sequence). CDR3 length equals 13 residues. The data are from a study of fetal regulatory T cell absence and autoimmunity. This was a survey-level run. Sequencing used immunoSEQ multiplex PCR; TCRdb keeps in-frame clones, though not all of them. The sample consists of around 45,000 clones, about four fifths of them appearing once. Study-level points and caveats: In IPEX syndrome, oligoclonal enrichment was read as supporting prenatal antigen-driven autoimmunity in the pancreas. Some top pancreas TCR clones were over 80-fold enriched versus cord blood.

The chain employs TRBV27 and TRBJ1-2, with D maybe TRBD1 (5 bases). The clonotype originates from a newborn boy with IPEX syndrome. The material sequenced was cord blood. The CDR3 loop is CASSQGQNYGYTF. CDR3 sequence (DNA): TGTGCCAGCAGCCAGGGCCAGAACTATGGCTACACCTTC.